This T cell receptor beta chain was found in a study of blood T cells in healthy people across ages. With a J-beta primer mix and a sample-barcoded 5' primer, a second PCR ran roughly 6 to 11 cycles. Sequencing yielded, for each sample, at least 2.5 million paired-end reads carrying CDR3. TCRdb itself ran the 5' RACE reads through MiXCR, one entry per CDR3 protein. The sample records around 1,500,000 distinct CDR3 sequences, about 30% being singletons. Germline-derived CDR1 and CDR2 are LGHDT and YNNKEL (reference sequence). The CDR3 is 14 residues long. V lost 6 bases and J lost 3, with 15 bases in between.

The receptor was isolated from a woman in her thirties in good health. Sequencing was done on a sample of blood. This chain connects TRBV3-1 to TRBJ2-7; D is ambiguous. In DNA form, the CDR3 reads TGTGCCAGCAGTAATGGACGGTTCTTCTACGAGCAGTACTTC. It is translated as CASSNGRFFYEQYF.